The 22 T cell receptor beta chains below were found in one sample sequenced in a study of breast tumors, draining lymph nodes, adjacent tissues. One entry per CDR3 protein results from TCRdb running MiXCR on the multiplex PCR reads. Of around 150,000 distinct CDR3 sequences in the sample, 32% were seen once. Breast cancer patients provided tissue from their axillary draining lymph nodes. Sequences were obtained from axillary lymph node tissue. These receptors were taken from a female donor with breast cancer. Some clones in this sample may be carry-over from other donors' samples.

Many counts were recorded for this clonotype. The chain combines TRBV6-2 or TRBV6-3 with TRBJ2-3; D is undetermined. Germline CDR1 reads MNHEY; CDR2 reads SVGEGT. V gave up 6 bases and J gave up 1 base, with 14 bases separating them. This CDR3 is 15 amino acids long. CDR3 sequence reads: CASSSGRMGTDTQYF. CDR3 DNA sequence: TGTGCCAGCAGCTCGGGTCGGATGGGCACAGATACGCAGTATTTT.

A word on this clonotype: The CDR3 carries no conserved terminal phenylalanine or tryptophan, so it likely arises from a read error. No DNA is shown, since the ends of the CDR3 on it are uncertain; the CDR3 is the one TCRdb lists. The chain couples TRBV19 to TRBJ2-5. Germline V lookup: CDR1 LNHDA, CDR2 SQIVND (reference sequence). The CDR3 adds up to 9 amino acids, both ends counted. This CDR3 is CASSETSDS.

Turning to this clonotype: This is likely a read error, given that the CDR3 carries no conserved phenylalanine or tryptophan at its end. Because the CDR3's place on the DNA is in doubt, the DNA is left out and the CDR3 is given as listed by TCRdb. V usage is TRBV14 and J usage is TRBJ2-7. Counting both end residues, the CDR3 totals 14 amino acids. Germline V lookup: CDR1 SGHDN, CDR2 FVKESK. CDR3: CASSRNRNSYEQSY.

V and J are TRBV3-1 and TRBJ2-7; D may match TRBD1 or TRBD2 (5 bases each). The CDR3 is 14 residues long. Between the trimmed V and J ends, which lost 1 base and 2 bases, there was a span of 9 bases. Germline V gene sequence: CDR1 LGHDT, CDR2 YNNKEL (reference sequence). The CDR3 region is CASSQVGRAYEQYV. CDR3 in DNA: TGTGCCAGCAGCCAAGTGGGACGGGCCTACGAGCAGTACGTC.

This chain links TRBV5-6 with TRBJ1-4, with TRBD1 as a possible D gene (5 bases). Trimming pared 2 bases from V and 10 bases from J, leaving 12 bases between. The CDR3 totals 13 residues. CDR1 SGHDT and CDR2 YYEEEE come from the germline V gene. The CDR3: CASSFLTAGKLFF. DNA of the CDR3: TGTGCCAGCAGCTTCCTGACAGCTGGAAAACTGTTTTTT.

This clonotype was observed many times. The CDR3 DNA reads TGTGCCAGCAGCTTAGCGGGGGTACGCACAGATACGCAGTATTTT. As protein: CASSLAGVRTDTQYF. This chain joins TRBV7-2 and TRBJ2-3; D is tentatively TRBD1 or TRBD2 (5 bases each). V lost 0 bases to trimming and J lost 1 base, with 8 bases between them. CDR1 SGHTA and CDR2 FQGNSA come from the germline V gene. This CDR3 region has 15 residues.

The J gene is TRBJ1-5, the V gene TRBV10-1; the D gene is possibly TRBD1 (5 bases). The CDR3 length is 20 residues. The germline CDR1 and CDR2 sequences are WNHNN and SYGVQD (reference sequence). Trimming left V 3 bases short and J 0 bases short, with 24 bases between. CDR3 amino acids: CASSDLFKGRFGYSNQPQHF. The CDR3 DNA follows: TGCGCCAGCAGTGATTTGTTTAAGGGGCGGTTTGGGTATAGCAATCAGCCCCAGCATTTT.

In its sample, this clonotype ranks as medium-sized. The genes are TRBV2 and TRBJ1-2; D is uncertain. The germline gives CDR1 SNHLY, CDR2 FYNNEI. The V end was cut by 3 bases, the J end by 2 bases, with 7 bases between. This CDR3 has 13 residues. The CDR3 here is CASSDSGNYGYTF. CDR3 nucleotides: TGTGCCAGCAGTGACAGTGGAAACTATGGCTACACCTTC.

Points on this clonotype: A read error may explain this, as a much larger clone is one base away. The rearrangement links TRBV6-5 to TRBJ1-2; the D gene is possibly TRBD1 (6 bases). CDR1 and CDR2 (germline): MNHEY, SVGAGI. The CDR3 spans 14 residues. V shed 5 bases and J shed 7 bases, with 17 bases lying between them. This CDR3 reads CASSGGAVGPGYTF. CDR3 DNA sequence: TGTGCCAGCAGTGGGGGGGCAGTTGGTCCTGGCTACACCTTC.

Worth noting for this clonotype: A single base separates this from a much larger clone, so it may be a read error. The rearrangement links TRBV6-1 to TRBJ1-2, with TRBD1 as a possible D gene (5 bases). CDR1 is MNHNS, CDR2 SASEGT, per germline. This CDR3 comprises 16 residues. The DNA for the CDR3 is TGTGCCAGCAGTAAAGCTCGGGGCAGGCCTAACTATGGCTACACCTTC. Encoded protein: CASSKARGRPNYGYTF.

In the case of this clonotype: A much larger clone differs by one base, so this may be a read error. The rearrangement links TRBV3-1 to TRBJ1-3; perhaps TRBD1 as D (6 bases). The germline CDR1 and CDR2 sequences are LGHDT and YNNKEL (reference sequence). The CDR3 runs to 15 residues. DNA of the CDR3: TGTGCCAGCAGCCAAGATTGGACAGTTGGAAGCACCATATATTTT. This sequence encodes CASSQDWTVGSTIYF.

This clonotype was seen repeatedly, ten times or more. The V gene is TRBV24-1, the J gene TRBJ2-1; 9 bases line up with TRBD2. This CDR3 contains 17 residues. Germline CDR1 and CDR2: KGHDR and SFDVKD. V gave up 2 bases and J gave up 0 bases; unmatched junction bases: 4. Here the CDR3 reads CATSDSSGASSYNEQFF. CDR3 nucleotide sequence: TGTGCCACCAGTGATTCTAGCGGGGCGAGCTCCTACAATGAGCAGTTCTTC.

In its sample, this clonotype was seen a few times. Germline is not matched at one junction end, which may reflect a read error. The genes are TRBV6-1 and TRBJ1-5; D gene ambiguous. This CDR3 has 15 residues. CDR1 is MNHNS and CDR2 is SASEGT in the germline V gene. The CDR3, as DNA: TGTGCCAGCAGTCAAGCGCGCCCCCAGCGTCAGCCCCAGCATTTT. Its translation: CASSQARPQRQPQHF.

This clonotype occurred a few times. The CDR3 sequence is CSARQDRRNTEAFF. The CDR3 bases are TGCAGTGCCAGGCAGGACAGGCGGAACACTGAAGCTTTCTTT. This sequence joins TRBV20-1 and TRBJ1-1; 7 bases line up with TRBD1. This CDR3 region has 14 residues. With V trimmed by 6 bases and J by 1 base, 8 bases remained unmatched. Germline CDR1 and CDR2: DFQATT and SNEGSKA (reference sequence).

The chain couples TRBV11-1 to TRBJ2-1; D unclear. V was clipped by 6 bases and J by 9 bases, with 15 bases between them. This CDR3 contains 13 residues. Looked up from germline, CDR1 is SGHAT and CDR2 is FQDESV (reference sequence). This CDR3 is CASSESEGIEQFF. CDR3 nucleotide sequence: TGTGCCAGCAGTGAATCCGAAGGGATTGAGCAGTTCTTC.

The J gene is TRBJ2-7, the V gene TRBV13; 14 nucleotides align to TRBD2. This CDR3 contains 17 residues. Per germline, CDR1 PRHDT and CDR2 FYEKMQ (reference sequence). Trimming at V came to 2 bases and at J to 4 bases, leaving 7 bases not matched to a gene. This CDR3 reads CASSLKGLAGDSYEQYF. The CDR3, as DNA: TGTGCCAGCAGCTTAAAGGGACTAGCGGGGGATAGTTACGAGCAGTACTTC.

This chain connects TRBV7-6 to TRBJ1-4, with 10 nucleotides matching TRBD1. This CDR3 region has 13 residues. In germline, CDR1 is SGHVS, CDR2 FNYEAQ. With 5 bases clipped from V and 8 bases from J, the junction kept 2 bases outside the gene matches. The DNA of the CDR3 is TGTGCCAGCAGCACGGGACAGGGGGAAAAACTGTTTTTT. This sequence encodes CASSTGQGEKLFF.

This clonotype came up many times. The chain couples TRBV19 to TRBJ2-1, with D uncertain. V lost 2 bases, J lost 9 bases, and 17 bases lay in between. CDR3 length: 15 residues. Germline CDR1 LNHDA, CDR2 SQIVND (reference sequence). The CDR3 loop is CASSISARRATEQFF. The CDR3 DNA is TGTGCCAGTAGTATATCGGCTAGAAGGGCGACTGAGCAGTTCTTC.

This chain connects TRBV19 to TRBJ2-3; 15 bases are a match to TRBD2. This CDR3 has 18 residues. Germline CDR1 reads LNHDA; CDR2 reads SQIVND (reference sequence). The junction had 13 bases not matched to a gene; V was cut back by 5 bases and J by 7 bases. Written as DNA, the CDR3 is TGTGCCAGTAGTTACCGGACTAGCGGGGGGGCCCAGGGATATACGCAGTATTTT. This codes for CASSYRTSGGAQGYTQYF.

In regard to this clonotype: A read error may explain this, as a much larger clone is one base away. CDR3 loop: CASSLGPTGQGQETQYF. CDR3 nucleotides: TGTGCCAGCAGCTTGGGACCTACCGGGCAGGGGCAAGAGACCCAGTACTTC. V is TRBV5-4 and J is TRBJ2-5; weak D call: TRBD1 (6 bases). Looked up from germline, CDR1 is SGHNT and CDR2 is YYREEE (reference sequence). The CDR3 spans 17 residues. V was shortened by 0 bases and J by 2 bases, with 17 bases between the two germline ends. Combining the CDR3 with reference TRBV5-4 and TRBJ2-5 gives the whole variable domain ETGVTQSPTHLIKTRGQQVTLRCSSQSGHNTVSWYQQALGQGPQFIFQYYREEENGRGNFPPRFSGLQFPNYSSELNVNALELDDSALYLCASSLGPTGQGQETQYFGPGTRLLVL.

This clonotype was observed a handful of times. The chain carries TRBV5-1 and TRBJ2-4; 9 nucleotides agree with TRBD1. Germline CDR1 and CDR2: SGHRS and YFSETQ. Trimming took 3 bases from V and 0 from J; bases not matched to a gene: 16. The CDR3 consists of 20 residues. CDR3 residues: CASSSGQGGWRDLAKNIQYF. The CDR3 region has the DNA TGCGCCAGCAGCTCGGGACAGGGCGGGTGGAGAGATCTAGCCAAAAACATTCAGTACTTC. Filled out from reference TRBV5-1 and TRBJ2-4, the complete variable domain reads KAGVTQTPRYLIKTRGQQVTLSCSPISGHRSVSWYQQTPGQGLQFLFEYFSETQRNKGNFPGRFSGRQFSNSRSEMNVSTLELGDSALYLCASSSGQGGWRDLAKNIQYFGAGTRLSVL.

This clonotype was recorded many times. A much larger clone sits a single nucleotide away, making a read error possible. The DNA for the CDR3 is TGCAGTGCTGGGCTTACTAGCGGGGTCCCAGAGACCCAGTACTTC. Residues: CSAGLTSGVPETQYF. The chain joins TRBV20-1 to TRBJ2-5; TRBD2 agrees at 10 bases. Germline V CDR1 and CDR2: DFQATT, SNEGSKA (reference sequence). The CDR3 extends over 15 amino acids. The junction had 10 bases not matched to a gene; V was cut back by 5 bases and J by 4 bases.